This entry features one T cell receptor (beta chain) sequence. Its antigen remains unidentified. These data originate in a study of cytomegalovirus exposure and HLA in healthy donors. Study results and limitations: In a later analysis, specific HLA alleles were associated with 15,000 or so TCR beta sequences at a 0.05 false discovery rate. The majority of CMV-associated TCR beta chains were reported as apparently HLA-restricted in a later analysis. The productive fraction for most TCR beta V segments was about 90% or about 30% in an earlier analysis.

The CDR3 loop spans 18 amino acids. Germline V CDR1 and CDR2: LNHNV, YYDKDF (reference sequence). V was clipped by 0 bases and J by 4 bases; unmatched bases: 13. Use of 60 Vbeta and 13 Jbeta primers characterized the PCR. Data came from immunoSEQ multiplex PCR; TCRdb stores just in-frame clones and leaves some out. There are some 190,000 clones in the sample; 75% to 90% occur only once, and around 0.3% lies in the top ten. This clonotype originated in a woman in her 30s in good health and CMV-seronegative. Specimen: PBMCs. The genes are TRBV15 and TRBJ1-2, with TRBD1 matching over 8 bases. CDR3 DNA sequence: TGTGCCACCAGCAGAGATTCCCTAGGGGCAGGGGGCTCCTATGGCTACACCTTC. Its translation: CATSRDSLGAGGSYGYTF.